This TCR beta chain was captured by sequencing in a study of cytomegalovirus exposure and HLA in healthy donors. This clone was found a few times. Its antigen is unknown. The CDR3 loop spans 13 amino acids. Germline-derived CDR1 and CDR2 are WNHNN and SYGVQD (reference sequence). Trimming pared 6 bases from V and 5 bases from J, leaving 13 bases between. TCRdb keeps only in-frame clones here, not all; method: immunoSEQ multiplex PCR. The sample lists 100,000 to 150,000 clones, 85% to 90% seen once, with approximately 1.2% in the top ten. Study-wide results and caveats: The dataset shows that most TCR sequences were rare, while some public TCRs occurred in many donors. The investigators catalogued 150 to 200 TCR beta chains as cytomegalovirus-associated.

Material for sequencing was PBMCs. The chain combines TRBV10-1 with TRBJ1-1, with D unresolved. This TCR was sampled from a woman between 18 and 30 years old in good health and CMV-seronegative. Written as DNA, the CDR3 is TGCGCCAGCAGCTGGGCCGGCGGGACTGAAGCTTTCTTT. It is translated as CASSWAGGTEAFF.